The 21 T cell receptor beta chains listed next were all sequenced from one sample in a study of blood T cells in healthy people across ages (dated by TCRdb to between 2014 and 2017). The library was obtained by 5' RACE. A second roughly 6 to 11 cycle PCR used a sample-barcoded 5' primer and a J-beta primer mix. TCRdb passed the public sequencing reads through fastp at Q25 and MiXCR, retaining productive beta sequences. Merged by CDR3 protein, the rows form single entries marked with the most common genes and DNA. This sample has some 1.8 million distinct CDR3 sequences in its table, and about two fifths of those were observed once. The top ten hold under 30% of the sample. The sequencing sample was made of blood. Receptor source: a human donor in good health.

This clonotype was picked up one time. The rearrangement links TRBV25-1 to TRBJ1-2; unclear D gene. From germline, CDR1 is MGHDK and CDR2 SYGVNS. This CDR3 region has 14 residues. Trimming removed 2 bases at V and 4 bases at J, with 11 bases between. The CDR3 DNA reads as TGTGCCAGCAGTGAACGCACAAATTTCTATGGCTACACCTTC. The encoded protein is CASSERTNFYGYTF.

This chain links TRBV11-1 with TRBJ2-2; TRBD1 might be the D (6 bases). CDR1 is SGHAT and CDR2 is FQDESV in the germline V gene (reference sequence). Trimming cost V 2 bases and J 6 bases, with 16 bases left between them. This CDR3 is built from 16 residues. Here the CDR3 reads CASSLWDTETSGELFF. CDR3 in DNA: TGTGCCAGCAGCTTATGGGACACAGAGACGTCCGGGGAGCTGTTTTTT.

This sequence joins TRBV20-1 and TRBJ1-5, with 7 bases lining up with TRBD1. Germline V lookup: CDR1 DFQATT, CDR2 SNEGSKA (reference sequence). V lost 0 bases and J lost 1; bases outside the gene matches: 0. The CDR3 has 14 amino acids. The CDR3 spells CSARDRGSNQPQHF. CDR3 sequence (DNA): TGCAGTGCTAGAGACAGGGGGAGCAATCAGCCCCAGCATTTT.

This chain joins TRBV10-3 and TRBJ1-2; no reliable D call. Trimming took 2 bases from V and 6 from J, leaving 13 bases between them. Germline CDR1 and CDR2: ENHRY and SYGVKD. The CDR3 extends over 14 amino acids. CDR3: CAISETREGDGYTF. The CDR3 nucleotides are TGTGCCATCAGTGAGACGAGGGAGGGAGATGGCTACACCTTC.

This clonotype was detected only a few times. The rearrangement joins TRBV4-3 to TRBJ1-5; D is unresolved. The CDR3 has 13 amino acids. V was trimmed by 4 bases and J by 3 bases, leaving 7 bases between them. CDR1 and CDR2 (germline): LGHNA, YSLEER. The CDR3 DNA sequence: TGCGCCAGCAGCCCGTCAGTCAATCAGCCCCAGCATTTT. Translating it yields CASSPSVNQPQHF.

V usage is TRBV7-9 and J usage is TRBJ2-5, with D unresolved. The end of the DNA aligns better with TRBJ2-1, so the J call may be wrong. The CDR3 length is 14 residues. Per the germline V gene, CDR1 is SEHNR and CDR2 is FQNEAQ (reference sequence). The CDR3 bases are TGTGCCAGCAGCTTTACACAGTACCAAGAGACCCAGTTCTTC. Protein sequence: CASSFTQYQETQFF.

The chain links TRBV4-2 to TRBJ2-4; the D call may be TRBD1 or TRBD2 (6 bases each). The CDR3 length is 17 residues. Germline-derived CDR1 and CDR2 are LGHNA and YNFKEQ. The V and J ends lost 2 bases and 3 bases respectively, with 17 bases between them. The CDR3 spells CASSQITGGTLKNIQYF. CDR3 sequence (DNA): TGTGCCAGCAGCCAAATTACCGGAGGGACACTCAAAAACATTCAGTACTTC.

The chain is built from TRBV2 and TRBJ2-3; D ambiguous. V was pared by 6 bases and J by 6 bases, with 16 bases between. The CDR3 consists of 14 residues. Germline loops: CDR1 SNHLY, CDR2 FYNNEI. The CDR3, as DNA: TGTGCCAGCAGGCCTTTCGGGTTGGGGGATACGCAGTATTTT. This gives the protein CASRPFGLGDTQYF.

The V gene is TRBV4-3, the J gene TRBJ1-2; 12 bases match TRBD1. The CDR3 totals 14 residues. Unmatched junction bases numbered 3, after V lost 3 bases and J lost 7 bases. From germline, CDR1 is LGHNA and CDR2 YSLEER. The CDR3 nucleotides are TGCGCCAGCAGCCAGGGGACAGGGGGCTTTGGCTACACCTTC. Translation: CASSQGTGGFGYTF.

The genes are TRBV7-9 and TRBJ2-7; D is unclear. Germline V gives CDR1 SEHNR, CDR2 FQNEAQ (reference sequence). The CDR3 is 16 residues long. The germline V and J ends were trimmed by 2 bases and 0 bases, with 14 bases remaining between them. This CDR3 is CASSLKDSVVSYEQYF. The CDR3 nucleotides read TGTGCCAGCAGCTTAAAAGACTCGGTGGTCTCCTACGAGCAGTACTTC.

The chain carries TRBV20-1 and TRBJ2-5; D may be TRBD1 or TRBD2 (6 bases each). Germline CDR1 and CDR2: DFQATT and SNEGSKA (reference sequence). This CDR3 has 16 amino acids. V was clipped by 3 bases and J by 5 bases, with 22 bases between them. For the CDR3, the DNA is TGCAGTGCTAGGGGTGGCCGGGGGCAGGGATGGGAGACCCAGTACTTC. Its translation: CSARGGRGQGWETQYF.

The CDR3, as DNA: TGTGCCAGCAGTTTAGGCCCCTTTCGGGATACGCAGTATTTT. This codes for CASSLGPFRDTQYF. The chain couples TRBV12-3 or TRBV12-4 to TRBJ2-3; D is unresolved. CDR3 length: 14 amino acids. V was shortened by 1 base and J by 6 bases, with 11 bases between the two germline ends.

The table lists this clonotype with a few counts. V and J are TRBV6-2 or TRBV6-3 and TRBJ2-1; 9 bases are a match to TRBD1. CDR1 and CDR2 from the germline V gene are MNHEY and SVGEGT. V shed 7 bases, J shed 3 bases, and the junction held 10 bases outside the gene matches. The CDR3 is 16 amino acids. The CDR3: CASKLTGGLFYNEQFF. The CDR3 region has the DNA TGTGCCAGCAAACTCACAGGGGGCCTTTTCTACAATGAGCAGTTCTTC.

DNA for the CDR3: TGTGCCAGCAGTTACCCAGGAGACTCTGGGGCCAACGTCCTGACTTTC. Encoded protein: CASSYPGDSGANVLTF. This rearrangement joins TRBV6-6 to TRBJ2-6, with D unresolved. The germline V and J ends were trimmed by 2 bases and 0 bases, with 8 bases remaining between them. Germline-derived CDR1 and CDR2 are MNHNY and SVGAGI (reference sequence). The CDR3 has 16 residues.

The gene calls are TRBV4-1 and TRBJ2-5; D uncertain. The J call could be wrong; TRBJ2-7 is a better fit for the DNA end. The V gene's germline CDR1 is MGHRA and CDR2 YSYEKL. The CDR3 is made up of 13 amino acids. In nucleotides, the CDR3 is TGCGCCAGCAGCCATTTGGATGGCAACGAGCAGTACTTC. Translation gives CASSHLDGNEQYF.

The rearrangement links TRBV4-3 to TRBJ2-3; 8 bases match TRBD2. The CDR3 sequence is 17 residues long. J lost 1 base, V lost 6 bases, and 12 bases had no gene match. Germline V gene data show CDR1 as LGHNA and CDR2 as YSLEER. CDR3 coding DNA: TGCGCCAGCAGTCTTAGGGCGGGGGGCCCTGGCACAGATACGCAGTATTTT. Translating it yields CASSLRAGGPGTDTQYF.

In its sample, this clonotype was seen a few times. The chain has TRBV12-3 or TRBV12-4 and TRBJ1-2; possibly TRBD1 for D (6 bases). The CDR3 spans 16 residues. Trimming cost V 5 bases and J 1 base, with 17 bases left between them. CDR3 loop: CASSPLLGADNYGYTF. The CDR3 nucleotides are TGTGCCAGCAGTCCCCTTTTGGGGGCAGATAACTATGGCTACACCTTC.

The chain carries TRBV6-5 and TRBJ1-6; TRBD1 matches 11 bases. V lost 2 bases and J lost 7; bases outside the gene matches: 7. The CDR3 spans 17 residues. Germline-derived CDR1 and CDR2 are MNHEY and SVGAGI. The CDR3 DNA follows: TGTGCCAGCAGTTACAGGACAGGGGGCGCTTACAATTCACCCCTCCACTTT. This gives the protein CASSYRTGGAYNSPLHF.

The rearrangement uses TRBV12-3 or TRBV12-4 and TRBJ2-3, with TRBD2 matching over 9 bases. V shed 7 bases, J shed 0 bases, and the junction held 5 bases outside the gene matches. The CDR3 loop spans 15 amino acids. CDR3 amino acids: CASTLLAGSTDTQYF. The CDR3 DNA reads as TGTGCCAGCACCTTACTAGCGGGTAGCACAGATACGCAGTATTTT.

The chain couples TRBV6-5 to TRBJ2-7; 9 nucleotides line up with TRBD1. The J segment lost 3 bases and the V segment lost 2 bases, leaving 2 bases of the junction unmatched. This CDR3 has 14 amino acids. CDR1 and CDR2 (germline): MNHEY, SVGAGI. The CDR3 DNA is TGTGCCAGCAGTTACGGGACAGGGATCTACGAGCAGTACTTC. It specifies CASSYGTGIYEQYF.

Only a few counts were recorded for this clonotype. Its ends do not fully match the called genes, so a read error is possible. The chain combines TRBV10-3 with TRBJ2-1; maybe TRBD1 (5 bases). The V gene's germline CDR1 is ENHRY and CDR2 SYGVKD. There are 16 residues in the CDR3. The CDR3 DNA follows: TGTGCCATCTGTGAATACAGGATTGGGCCCTACAATGAGCAGTTCTTC. The encoded protein is CAICEYRIGPYNEQFF.